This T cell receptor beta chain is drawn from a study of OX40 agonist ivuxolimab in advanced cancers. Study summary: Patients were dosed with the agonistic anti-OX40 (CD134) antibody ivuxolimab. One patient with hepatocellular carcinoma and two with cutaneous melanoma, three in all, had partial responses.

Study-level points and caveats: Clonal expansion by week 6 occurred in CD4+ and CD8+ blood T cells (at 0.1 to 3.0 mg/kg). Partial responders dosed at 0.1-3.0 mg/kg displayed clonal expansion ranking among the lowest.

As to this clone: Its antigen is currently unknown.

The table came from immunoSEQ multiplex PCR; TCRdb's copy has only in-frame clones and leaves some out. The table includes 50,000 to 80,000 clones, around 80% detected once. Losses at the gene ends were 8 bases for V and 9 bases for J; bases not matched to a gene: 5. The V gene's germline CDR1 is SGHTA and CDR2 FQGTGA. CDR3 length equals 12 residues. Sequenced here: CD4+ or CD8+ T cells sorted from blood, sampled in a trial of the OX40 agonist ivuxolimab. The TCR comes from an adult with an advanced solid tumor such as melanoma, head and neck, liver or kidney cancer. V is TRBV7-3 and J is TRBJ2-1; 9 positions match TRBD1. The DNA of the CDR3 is TGTGCCAGCGGCACAGGGGGCGTTGAGCAGTTCTTC. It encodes CASGTGGVEQFF.